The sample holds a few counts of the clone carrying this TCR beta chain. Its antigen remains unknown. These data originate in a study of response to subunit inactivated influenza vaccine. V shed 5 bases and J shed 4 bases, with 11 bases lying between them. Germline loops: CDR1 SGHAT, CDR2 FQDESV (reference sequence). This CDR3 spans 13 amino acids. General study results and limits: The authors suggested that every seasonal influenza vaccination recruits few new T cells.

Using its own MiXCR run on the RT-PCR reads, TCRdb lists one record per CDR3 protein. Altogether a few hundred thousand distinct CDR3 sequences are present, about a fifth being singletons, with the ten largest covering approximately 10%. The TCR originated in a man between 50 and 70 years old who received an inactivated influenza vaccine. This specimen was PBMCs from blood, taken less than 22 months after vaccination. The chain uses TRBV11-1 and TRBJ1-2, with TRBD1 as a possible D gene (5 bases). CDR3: CASSPGISYGYTF. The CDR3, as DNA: TGTGCCAGCAGCCCAGGGATCAGCTATGGCTACACCTTC. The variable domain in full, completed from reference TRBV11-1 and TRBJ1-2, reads EAEVAQSPRYKITEKSQAVAFWCDPISGHATLYWYRQILGQGPELLVQFQDESVVDDSQLPKDRFSAERLKGVDSTLKIQPAELGDSAMYLCASSPGISYGYTFGSGTRLTVV.